Each of the 20 T cell receptor beta chains below was sequenced from the same sample in a study of T cell repertoires in cytomegalovirus infection. MiXCR, applied by TCRdb to the reads, yields one record per CDR3 protein. The sample includes 500,000 or so distinct CDR3 sequences, about 15% of them seen just once. Sequenced sample: CD8+ T cells from PBMCs. Receptors were obtained from a human donor in good health (CMV status not recorded). Some clones in this sample may be carry-over from other donors' samples.

The V gene is TRBV20-1, the J gene TRBJ2-7; no clear D gene. CDR3 length: 14 amino acids. Germline V lookup: CDR1 DFQATT, CDR2 SNEGSKA (reference sequence). The V gene lost 3 bases and the J gene lost 0 bases, with 12 bases spanning the gap. For the CDR3, the DNA is TGCAGTGCTAGGGCCGGTCGAGCCTCCTACGAGCAGTACTTC. Protein: CSARAGRASYEQYF.

A few counts support this clonotype. This rearrangement joins TRBV7-9 to TRBJ2-4; D remains ambiguous. CDR1 is SEHNR, CDR2 FQNEAQ, per germline (reference sequence). V was pared by 5 bases and J by 5 bases, with 19 bases between. The CDR3 contains 16 residues. CDR3 nucleotides: TGTGCCAGCAGCCCCCTGAATGGTTTGGCAGAAAACATTCAGTACTTC. Translating it yields CASSPLNGLAENIQYF. Based on the CDR3 plus reference TRBV7-9 and TRBJ2-4, the full variable domain is DTGVSQNPRHKITKRGQNVTFRCDPISEHNRLYWYRQTLGQGPEFLTYFQNEAQLEKSRLLSDRFSAERPKGSFSTLEIQRTEQGDSAMYLCASSPLNGLAENIQYFGAGTRLSVL.

This clonotype has only a few counts. This chain links TRBV4-1 with TRBJ2-7; D ambiguous. The CDR3 consists of 14 residues. The germline CDR1 and CDR2 sequences are MGHRA and YSYEKL. V lost 3 bases, J lost 1 base, and 10 bases lay in between. The CDR3 coding sequence is TGCGCCAGCAGCCAGACATCACCATCCTACGAGCAGTACTTC. Amino acid sequence: CASSQTSPSYEQYF.

This clonotype came up a few times. V and J are TRBV5-4 and TRBJ2-1; 8 bases match TRBD1. Unmatched junction bases numbered 4, after V lost 6 bases and J lost 5 bases. CDR1 SGHNT and CDR2 YYREEE come from the germline V gene (reference sequence). This CDR3 has 13 amino acids. The CDR3 DNA is TGTGCCAGCACTGACAGGGGCGACAATGAGCAGTTCTTC. This gives the protein CASTDRGDNEQFF.

The V call is TRBV3-1, the J call TRBJ1-5; D unclear. CDR3 length: 16 residues. Trimming pared 0 bases from V and 4 bases from J, leaving 13 bases between. Germline lookup yields CDR1 LGHDT and CDR2 YNNKEL (reference sequence). Written as DNA, the CDR3 is TGTGCCAGCAGCCAAGAGTTGGGCAGCCGAAATCAGCCCCAGCATTTT. This translates into CASSQELGSRNQPQHF.

The chain carries TRBV12-3 or TRBV12-4 and TRBJ1-4, with D possibly being TRBD1 (6 bases). The V end lost 6 bases, the J end lost 2 bases, and 13 bases lay between the germline ends. This CDR3 is 15 amino acids long. The CDR3 DNA reads TGTGCCAGCAGGTGGTCAGGGGCGACTAATGAAAAACTGTTTTTT. Translating it yields CASRWSGATNEKLFF.

This clonotype was counted between two and nine times. The chain is built from TRBV27 and TRBJ1-2; D not certain. V lost 4 bases and J 5 bases, leaving 17 bases between the germline ends. The CDR3 length is 15 residues. From germline, CDR1 is MNHEY and CDR2 SMNVEV (reference sequence). Here the CDR3 DNA reads TGTGCCAGCAGTTGGGGAACACCTGGGCGATATGGCTACACCTTC. It codes for CASSWGTPGRYGYTF.

This chain connects TRBV20-1 to TRBJ2-3; 12 bases match TRBD2. In germline, CDR1 is DFQATT, CDR2 SNEGSKA (reference sequence). Trimming at V came to 4 bases and at J to 1 base, leaving 3 bases not matched to a gene. The CDR3 covers 15 residues. CDR3 region: CSATSSGRGTDTQYF. The CDR3 region has the DNA TGCAGTGCTACGTCTAGCGGGAGGGGCACAGATACGCAGTATTTT.

This clonotype was seen repeatedly, ten times or more. J is TRBJ2-7 and V is TRBV2, with a possible D match to TRBD2 (5 bases). Trimming pared 6 bases from V and 9 bases from J, leaving 15 bases between. This CDR3 has 12 residues. Germline V gene lookup returns CDR1 SNHLY and CDR2 FYNNEI. CDR3 in DNA: TGTGCCAGCAGGGACTCCCGACGGGGGCAGTACTTC. Translating gives CASRDSRRGQYF. The variable domain in full, with the rest retrieved from reference TRBV2 and TRBJ2-7, is EPEVTQTPSHQVTQMGQEVILRCVPISNHLYFYWYRQILGQKVEFLVSFYNNEISEKSEIFDDQFSVERPDGSNFTLKIRSTKLEDSAMYFCASRDSRRGQYFGPGTRLTVT.

The gene calls are TRBV14 and TRBJ2-7, with TRBD1 matching over 8 bases. Germline V gene sequence: CDR1 SGHDN, CDR2 FVKESK. This CDR3 has 17 amino acids. The V segment lost 0 bases and the J segment 6 bases; nucleotides outside the gene matches: 13. CDR3 protein: CASSQEGQGASFSEQYF. The CDR3, as DNA: TGTGCCAGCAGCCAAGAGGGTCAGGGGGCCTCTTTCAGCGAGCAGTACTTC.

The chain couples TRBV5-4 to TRBJ2-5; D remains ambiguous. V gave up 0 bases and J gave up 4 bases, with 10 bases separating them. The CDR3 consists of 14 residues. Germline CDR1 and CDR2: SGHNT and YYREEE (reference sequence). CDR3 bases: TGTGCCAGCAGCTTGGGGTCGGATCTAGAGACCCAGTACTTC. It is translated as CASSLGSDLETQYF.

In this sample, this clonotype turned up once. It may be a read error: a sequence one base away is much more abundant. V is TRBV6-5 and J is TRBJ2-1; 11 bases match TRBD2. The J call is doubtful: the DNA matches TRBJ2-7 better. This CDR3 region has 16 residues. Germline V CDR1 and CDR2: MNHEY, SVGAGI. CDR3 coding DNA: TGTGCCAGCAGTTACTCGGGACTAGCGGCCTACAATGAGCAGTACTTC. Translated: CASSYSGLAAYNEQYF.

Details on this clonotype: A much larger clone is a single base away; this may be a read error. The V call is TRBV7-3, the J call TRBJ1-2, with D possibly being TRBD1 (5 bases). Germline V gives CDR1 SGHTA, CDR2 FQGTGA. The CDR3 loop spans 17 amino acids. The CDR3 coding sequence is TGTCCCAGCAGCCAATTCAAGCCGGACATTCTTAACTATGGCTACACCTTC. Residues: CPSSQFKPDILNYGYTF.

Only one count was recorded for this clonotype. J is TRBJ2-3 and V is TRBV6-1; the match to TRBD2 covers 10 bases. Trimming at V came to 9 bases and at J to 5 bases, leaving 8 bases not matched to a gene. CDR1 and CDR2 from the germline V gene are MNHNS and SASEGT. This CDR3 is 14 amino acids long. CDR3 amino acids: CASLIAGGEDTQYF. CDR3 coding DNA: TGTGCCAGTTTGATAGCGGGGGGCGAAGATACGCAGTATTTT.

The J gene is TRBJ2-3, the V gene TRBV7-9; TRBD1 aligns across 7 bases. The V gene's germline CDR1 is SEHNR and CDR2 FQNEAQ (reference sequence). After removal of 5 bases from V and 2 bases from J, the junction contained 10 bases not matched to a gene. The CDR3 contains 16 residues. The CDR3 DNA sequence: TGTGCCAGCAGCCTTATGGACAGGACTCCCACAGATACGCAGTATTTT. Translated, it gives CASSLMDRTPTDTQYF.

The chain recombines TRBV19 with TRBJ2-7; 8 bases align to TRBD2. CDR3 length equals 13 residues. J gave up 3 bases and V 11 bases, and 9 bases lay outside the gene matches. The germline CDR1 and CDR2 sequences are LNHDA and SQIVND (reference sequence). CDR3 DNA: TGTGCCTGCCATGCCCGGGGGGGCTACGAGCAGTACTTC. This translates into CACHARGGYEQYF.

This clonotype turned up a few times. The V gene is TRBV6-4, the J gene TRBJ2-1; D could derive from TRBD1 or TRBD2 (5 bases each). The CDR3 runs 13 residues. Germline-derived CDR1 and CDR2 are MRHNA and SNTAGT. Trimming removed 3 bases from V and 12 bases from J, with 15 bases in between. Written as DNA, the CDR3 is TGTGCCAGCAGTGAAGTGGGACCTGTGGGGCAGTTCTTC. Translating it yields CASSEVGPVGQFF.

This clonotype was seen a handful of times. The chain joins TRBV20-1 to TRBJ2-1; TRBD2 matches at 10 bases. The V segment lost 3 bases and the J segment 3 bases; nucleotides outside the gene matches: 5. Germline V gene data show CDR1 as DFQATT and CDR2 as SNEGSKA (reference sequence). The CDR3 spans 15 residues. CDR3 residues: CSASGLAGVYNEQFF. Here the CDR3 DNA reads TGCAGTGCTAGTGGGCTAGCGGGAGTCTACAATGAGCAGTTCTTC.

This clonotype has a count of ten or more. The chain couples TRBV27 to TRBJ2-3; D call uncertain. From germline, CDR1 is MNHEY and CDR2 SMNVEV (reference sequence). This CDR3 has 14 residues. V lost 6 bases and J lost 1, with 11 bases in between. The chain's CDR3 is CASSPSLGTDTQYF. In DNA, the CDR3 is TGTGCCAGCAGCCCCAGCCTGGGCACAGATACGCAGTATTTT.

This clonotype was seen many times. J is TRBJ1-1 and V is TRBV7-8, with D hard to call. Germline V gives CDR1 SGHVS, CDR2 FQNEAQ. V lost 4 bases to trimming and J lost 1 base, with 19 bases between them. CDR3 length: 17 amino acids. Here the CDR3 reads CASSSALIAPENTEAFF. CDR3 DNA sequence: TGTGCCAGCAGCTCGGCCCTGATCGCGCCCGAGAACACTGAAGCTTTCTTT. Using reference TRBV7-8 and TRBJ1-1 for the parts outside the CDR3, the full variable domain is GAGVSQSPRYKVAKRGQDVALRCDPISGHVSLFWYQQALGQGPEFLTYFQNEAQLDKSGLPSDRFFAERPEGSVSTLKIQRTQQEDSAVYLCASSSALIAPENTEAFFGQGTRLTVV.